This TCR beta chain was sequenced for a study of cytomegalovirus exposure and HLA in healthy donors. Whole-study context: HLA-typed donors were the source of approximately 80 million unique TCRs held in an early data release. Overall study results and limits: A later analysis reportedly found fewer N-insertions in an Asian-associated ancestry cluster than the approximately 670-donor mean. Reports state that TCR beta sequences accurately predicted most subjects' HLA-A and HLA-B alleles. There were 150 to 200 TCR beta chains listed as cytomegalovirus-associated.

It was with 60 Vbeta and 13 Jbeta primers that the PCR ran. The repertoire was sequenced with immunoSEQ multiplex PCR; TCRdb's copy has only in-frame clones and lacks some. The table shows around 150,000 clones, with roughly four fifths occurring only once. A few counts support this clone. Antigen specificity is unknown. The junction shows a germline mismatch at one end, possibly a read error. Germline V gene lookup returns CDR1 SEHNR and CDR2 FQNEAQ (reference sequence). This CDR3 is built from 15 residues. Specimen: PBMCs. The rearrangement joins TRBV7-9 to TRBJ1-4; D is ambiguous. The sequence was obtained from a man between 18 and 29 years old in good health and CMV-seronegative. The CDR3 DNA reads TGTTCCAGCAGCTCCCCGGGAGGGAGAGGAGAAAAACTGTTTTTT. Translated: CSSSSPGGRGEKLFF.